These 27 T cell receptor beta chains came from one sample sequenced in a study of spatial heterogeneity in lung cancer. TCRdb re-analysed the 5' RACE reads in MiXCR, keeping a single row per CDR3 protein. In the table there are 60,000 or so distinct CDR3 sequences, nearly 6.5% of which are singletons. This sample's time point: sample taken at primary tumor resection. Sample: PBMCs, taken at surgery. The origin of the receptors is a female donor with early-stage non-small cell lung cancer.

Turning to this clonotype: One end of the junction is discordant with germline, which a read error may explain. This chain connects TRBV7-7 to TRBJ2-5; D gene uncertain. The CDR3 is 15 residues long. CDR1 is SSHAT and CDR2 is FNYEAQ in the germline V gene (reference sequence). CDR3 nucleotide sequence: TGTGCTAGCAGCTTAAGCTTTGCGATCCAAGAGACCCAGTACTTC. Its protein product is CASSLSFAIQETQYF.

V usage is TRBV28 and J usage is TRBJ2-7; D possibly matches TRBD1 or TRBD2 (5 bases each). This CDR3 has 14 residues. Germline V gene sequence: CDR1 MDHEN, CDR2 SYDVKM. Trimming shortened V by 9 bases and J by 7 bases, and 22 bases separated the two germline ends. DNA of the CDR3: TGTGCCAGTTCATCAGGGTCCCCCCCGGGAGAGCAGTACGTC. Its translation is CASSSGSPPGEQYV.

Ten or more counts support this clonotype. The chain has TRBV5-8 and TRBJ1-4; D not resolved. The V end lost 1 base, the J end lost 4 bases, and 14 bases lay between the germline ends. The CDR3 consists of 16 residues. Germline CDR1 is SGHTS and CDR2 is YDEGEE. CDR3 DNA sequence: TGTGCCAGCAGCTTGAAGGACTGGCACCTTAATGAAAAACTGTTTTTT. Its protein product is CASSLKDWHLNEKLFF. Full variable domain (rest looked up from reference TRBV5-8 and TRBJ1-4): EAGVTQSPTHLIKTRGQQATLRCSPISGHTSVYWYQQALGLGLQFLLWYDEGEERNRGNFPPRFSGRQFPNYSSELNVNALELEDSALYLCASSLKDWHLNEKLFFGSGTQLSVL.

There are many counts of this clonotype. This rearrangement joins TRBV5-1 to TRBJ2-7; D possibly matches TRBD1 or TRBD2 (5 bases each). V lost 2 bases and J lost 0, with 12 bases in between. This CDR3 contains 15 residues. The germline gives CDR1 SGHRS, CDR2 YFSETQ. DNA of the CDR3: TGCGCCAGCAGCTTTGGGGACCTCCGCTCCTACGAGCAGTACTTC. Translation: CASSFGDLRSYEQYF.

The V and J genes are TRBV19 and TRBJ2-3; a weak D match, TRBD1 (6 bases). The V end was cut by 3 bases, the J end by 2 bases, with 9 bases between. This CDR3 comprises 14 residues. Per germline, CDR1 LNHDA and CDR2 SQIVND (reference sequence). The CDR3 is CASSMTGSTDTQYF. CDR3 bases: TGTGCCAGTAGTATGACAGGTTCCACAGATACGCAGTATTTT.

This clonotype was detected a few times. The chain is built from TRBV5-4 and TRBJ2-3, with a weak D call TRBD1 (6 bases). V was cut by 4 bases and J by 2 bases, with 11 bases left in between. The germline V gene encodes CDR1 SGHNT and CDR2 YYREEE (reference sequence). The CDR3 runs 14 residues. The CDR3, as DNA: TGTGCCAGCAGCACGGACAGAAACACAGATACGCAGTATTTT. It codes for CASSTDRNTDTQYF.

In this sample, this clonotype turned up many times. This chain joins TRBV5-6 and TRBJ1-5; D is unclear. The germline gives CDR1 SGHDT, CDR2 YYEEEE. This CDR3 is 14 amino acids long. Trimming left V 4 bases short and J 4 bases short, with 12 bases between. In DNA, the CDR3 is TGTGCCAGCAGCCCGAGGACGGGAAATCAGCCCCAGCATTTT. This gives the protein CASSPRTGNQPQHF. The full variable domain, with the rest looked up from reference TRBV5-6 and TRBJ1-5, is DAGVTQSPTHLIKTRGQQVTLRCSPKSGHDTVSWYQQALGQGPQFIFQYYEEEERQRGNFPDRFSGHQFPNYSSELNVNALLLGDSALYLCASSPRTGNQPQHFGDGTRLSIL.

This clonotype was seen at least ten times. CDR3 nucleotide sequence: TGTGCCAGCAGGGGACACGGTGACTCCTACGAGCAGTACGTC. It specifies CASRGHGDSYEQYV. This chain uses TRBV6-2 or TRBV6-3 with TRBJ2-7; D possibly corresponds to TRBD1 (6 bases). The CDR3 has 14 residues. V lost 6 bases and J 0 bases, leaving 12 bases between the germline ends. Germline assignment: CDR1 MNHEY and CDR2 SVGEGT.

This chain links TRBV28 with TRBJ1-2; D unclear. Germline CDR1 reads MDHEN; CDR2 reads SYDVKM. Trimming removed 5 bases from V and 6 bases from J, with 13 bases in between. This CDR3 contains 13 residues. In nucleotides, the CDR3 is TGTGCCAGCAGTCGCCTCCCATTACATGGCTACACCTTC. Amino acids: CASSRLPLHGYTF.

The DNA for the CDR3 is TGTGCCATCCGCCAGTTAAACTCAAGCTCCTACGAGCAGTACTTC. It translates to CAIRQLNSSSYEQYF. The chain recombines TRBV7-3 with TRBJ2-7; D is uncertain. The germline gives CDR1 SGHTA, CDR2 FQGTGA. The V end lost 10 bases, the J end lost 0 bases, and 19 bases lay between the germline ends. There are 15 residues in the CDR3.

The sample holds many counts of this clonotype. V usage is TRBV9 and J usage is TRBJ1-6, with TRBD1 identical over 8 bases. J gave up 3 bases and V 0 bases, and 14 bases lay outside the gene matches. CDR1 SGDLS and CDR2 YYNGEE come from the germline V gene. This CDR3 has 20 residues. CDR3: CASSVGPETGEVFYNSPLHF. In DNA form, the CDR3 reads TGTGCCAGCAGCGTAGGCCCAGAGACAGGGGAGGTTTTCTATAATTCACCCCTCCACTTT.

The chain links TRBV12-3 or TRBV12-4 to TRBJ2-2; 8 nucleotides align to TRBD1. Trimming cost V 4 bases and J 3 bases; bases outside gene matches: 4. The CDR3 loop spans 15 amino acids. The CDR3 DNA reads as TGTGCCAGCAGTTCAGGGGGCGCCCACACCGGGGAGCTGTTTTTT. Translated: CASSSGGAHTGELFF.

The V call is TRBV9, the J call TRBJ2-3, with 10 positions matching TRBD2. Germline CDR1 SGDLS, CDR2 YYNGEE. The V segment lost 4 bases and the J segment 8 bases; nucleotides outside the gene matches: 10. The length of the CDR3 is 15 residues. The CDR3 protein is CASSKSSGGALTQYF. The CDR3 DNA is TGTGCCAGCAGCAAATCGAGCGGGGGGGCCCTTACGCAGTATTTT.

This clonotype was counted ten times or more. The CDR3 DNA is TGCAGTGCTAGAGATATGACTAGCGGGCTATTCGGCACAGATACGCAGTATTTT. It specifies CSARDMTSGLFGTDTQYF. The gene calls are TRBV20-1 and TRBJ2-3; 10 nucleotides match TRBD2. Germline CDR1 and CDR2: DFQATT and SNEGSKA (reference sequence). Unmatched junction bases numbered 10, after V lost 0 bases and J lost 1 base. This CDR3 is built from 18 residues.

This clonotype was seen at least ten times. The chain joins TRBV24-1 to TRBJ2-7; 7 nucleotides line up with TRBD2. The J segment lost 2 bases and the V segment lost 4 bases, leaving 10 bases of the junction unmatched. Germline V gives CDR1 KGHDR, CDR2 SFDVKD. This CDR3 region has 16 residues. CDR3 amino acids: CATSDPPGLKPYEQYF. Written as DNA, the CDR3 is TGTGCCACCAGTGACCCACCGGGACTAAAACCCTACGAGCAGTACTTC.

This clonotype was detected only a few times. V usage is TRBV4-2 and J usage is TRBJ2-5; the D is unclear. CDR3 length: 12 amino acids. Trimming stripped 1 base from V and 3 bases from J, with 3 bases between. Germline V CDR1 and CDR2: LGHNA, YNFKEQ. DNA for the CDR3: TGTGCCAGCAGCCAAGGGGAAGAGACCCAGTACTTC. Amino acids: CASSQGEETQYF.

This clonotype was seen a few times. The chain carries TRBV7-9 and TRBJ2-7; D remains unclear. CDR3 size: 13 residues. Germline CDR1 reads SEHNR; CDR2 reads FQNEAQ (reference sequence). Deletions cut 1 base from V and 6 bases from J, with 10 bases between. The CDR3 loop reads CASSLESGGEQYF. CDR3 DNA sequence: TGTGCCAGCAGCTTAGAGAGTGGCGGCGAGCAGTACTTC. Complete variable domain (other parts from reference TRBV7-9 and TRBJ2-7): DTGVSQNPRHKITKRGQNVTFRCDPISEHNRLYWYRQTLGQGPEFLTYFQNEAQLEKSRLLSDRFSAERPKGSFSTLEIQRTEQGDSAMYLCASSLESGGEQYFGPGTRLTVT.

There are many counts of this clonotype. The gene calls are TRBV7-9 and TRBJ2-2; 9 bases agree with TRBD1. V dropped 6 bases and J dropped 7; count of bases not matched to a gene: 9. Germline loops: CDR1 SEHNR, CDR2 FQNEAQ (reference sequence). CDR3 length: 15 amino acids. The CDR3 DNA is TGTGCCAGCAGGCCTCCCGGGACAGGGAACGGGGAGCTGTTTTTT. Protein product: CASRPPGTGNGELFF.

J is TRBJ1-1 and V is TRBV27; D is undetermined. The CDR3 covers 14 residues. Germline CDR1 and CDR2: MNHEY and SMNVEV (reference sequence). Trimming left V 5 bases short and J 2 bases short, with 12 bases between. CDR3 sequence: CASSPYDGNTEAFF. The DNA for the CDR3 is TGTGCCAGCAGTCCCTACGACGGCAACACTGAAGCTTTCTTT.

This clonotype came up many times. The J gene is TRBJ2-5, the V gene TRBV20-1; maybe TRBD2 (5 bases). This CDR3 has 13 amino acids. Trimming took off 6 bases at V and 5 bases at J, with 16 bases between the two ends. CDR1 is DFQATT and CDR2 is SNEGSKA in the germline V gene (reference sequence). For the CDR3, the DNA is TGCAGTGCCCCCGTTAGCCCGGGGGAGACCCAGTACTTC. Protein product: CSAPVSPGETQYF.

The V call is TRBV9, the J call TRBJ1-2, with a weak D call TRBD1 (5 bases). CDR1 and CDR2 (germline): SGDLS, YYNGEE. Deletions cut 4 bases from V and 6 bases from J, with 19 bases between. The CDR3 has 15 amino acids. This chain's CDR3 is CASSPRGPEPHGYTF. The DNA of the CDR3 is TGTGCCAGCAGCCCGAGGGGTCCGGAGCCTCATGGCTACACCTTC.

In this sample, this clonotype turned up many times. The V gene is TRBV29-1, the J gene TRBJ1-5, with 11 positions matching TRBD1. The CDR3 has 14 residues. Trimming cost V 4 bases and J 4 bases; bases outside gene matches: 3. Germline V gene lookup returns CDR1 SQVTM and CDR2 ANQGSEA. The CDR3 region is CSVVDRGLNQPQHF. CDR3 sequence (DNA): TGCAGCGTTGTGGACAGGGGGCTTAATCAGCCCCAGCATTTT.

This chain links TRBV10-3 with TRBJ2-3, with D hard to call. Looked up from germline, CDR1 is ENHRY and CDR2 is SYGVKD. This CDR3 is built from 12 residues. Trimming removed 0 bases from V and 5 bases from J, with 3 bases in between. Here the CDR3 DNA reads TGTGCCATCAGTGAGTCGGTAGATACGCAGTATTTT. The encoded protein is CAISESVDTQYF.

The V gene is TRBV7-3, the J gene TRBJ1-1; TRBD1 aligns across 7 bases. CDR3 size: 15 residues. Germline V lookup: CDR1 SGHTA, CDR2 FQGTGA. J was trimmed by 4 bases and V by 3 bases; bases with no gene match: 8. CDR3 loop: CASSFGGGVGTEAFF. CDR3 bases: TGTGCCAGCAGCTTCGGAGGGGGCGTTGGCACTGAAGCTTTCTTT.

This clonotype has at least ten counts. The chain combines TRBV6-1 with TRBJ2-3; D may be TRBD1 (6 bases). From germline, CDR1 is MNHNS and CDR2 SASEGT. This CDR3 has 14 residues. Trimming pared 3 bases from V and 1 base from J, leaving 8 bases between. The CDR3 sequence: CASSDNRGTDTQYF. The CDR3 DNA is TGTGCCAGCAGTGATAACAGGGGCACAGATACGCAGTATTTT.

This clonotype was recorded at least ten times. The rearrangement links TRBV24-1 to TRBJ1-1; a possible D gene is TRBD1 (6 bases). Per germline, CDR1 KGHDR and CDR2 SFDVKD. There are 14 residues in the CDR3. Trimming cost V 7 bases and J 0 bases, with 11 bases left between them. CDR3 DNA: TGTGCCACCAGACAGGGAGCCGTGAACACTGAAGCTTTCTTT. Translated, it gives CATRQGAVNTEAFF.

In this sample, this clonotype turned up a few times. V and J are TRBV12-3 or TRBV12-4 and TRBJ1-2; the match to TRBD1 covers 10 bases. Trimming at V came to 3 bases and at J to 8 bases, leaving 6 bases not matched to a gene. The CDR3 loop spans 14 amino acids. Written as DNA, the CDR3 is TGTGCCAGCAGTTTTCTGACAGGGGGCTTGGGCTACACCTTC. Translated, it gives CASSFLTGGLGYTF.